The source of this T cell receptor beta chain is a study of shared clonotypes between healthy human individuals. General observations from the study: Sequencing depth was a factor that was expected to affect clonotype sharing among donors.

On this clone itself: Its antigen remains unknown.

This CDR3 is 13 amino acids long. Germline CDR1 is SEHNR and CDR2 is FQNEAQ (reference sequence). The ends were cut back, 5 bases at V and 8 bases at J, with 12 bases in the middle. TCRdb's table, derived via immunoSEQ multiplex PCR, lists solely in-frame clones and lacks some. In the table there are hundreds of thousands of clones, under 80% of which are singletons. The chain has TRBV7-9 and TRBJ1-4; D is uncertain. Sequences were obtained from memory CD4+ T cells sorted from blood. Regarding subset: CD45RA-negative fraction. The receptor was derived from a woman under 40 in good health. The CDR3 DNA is TGTGCCAGCAGCCCGTCGCAGTGGGAAAAACTGTTTTTT. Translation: CASSPSQWEKLFF.